A selection of T cell receptor beta chains follows, all from one sample in a study of regulatory T cells in long-lasting Graves disease. Using its own MiXCR run on the multiplex PCR reads, TCRdb lists one record per CDR3 protein. The sample contains some 220,000 distinct CDR3 sequences, roughly 19% of which appear only once. These sequences were also reported in another study, on T cells in Graves' hyperthyroidism and ophthalmopathy.

The sequences come from peripheral blood mononuclear cells (PBMCs), collected at new diagnosis, from a patient treated with antithyroid drugs. These receptors were collected from a woman aged 25-40 years with Graves disease. Both conserved end residues are part of each CDR3. The D gene is left open where the match is weak. Size is omitted from some rows. Given values are once, few, many or a class for expanded clones.

D: NA; size: many; J: TRBJ2-1; V: TRBV20-1; length: 12; DNA: TGCAGTGCTAGTCCGGCTTACAATGAGCAGTTCTTC; CDR3: CSASPAYNEQFF
D: NA; size: NA; J: TRBJ1-5; V: TRBV2; length: 14; DNA: TGTGCCAGCACCTACGGACTTGGCAATCAGCCCCAGCATTTT; CDR3: CASTYGLGNQPQHF
D: TRBD2; size: many; J: TRBJ2-1; V: TRBV20-1; length: 16; DNA: TGCAGTGCTAGAGATCCGTCTAGCGGGAGTTCAGGGGAGCAGTTCTTC; CDR3: CSARDPSSGSSGEQFF
D: NA; size: many; J: TRBJ1-1; V: TRBV6-1; length: 11; DNA: TGTGCCAGCAGTAGAACCACTGAAGCTTTCTTT; CDR3: CASSRTTEAFF
D: TRBD2; size: few; J: TRBJ2-6; V: TRBV20-1; length: 17; DNA: TGCAGTGCTAGCCGCGGGGGGGCCAACTCTGGGGCCAACGTCCTGACTTTC; CDR3: CSASRGGANSGANVLTF
D: TRBD1; size: many; J: TRBJ1-5; V: TRBV10-3; length: 17; DNA: TGTGCCATCAGTGAGTCGCTAACCCGGGACAGCTATCAGCCCCAGCATTTT; CDR3: CAISESLTRDSYQPQHF
D: TRBD1; size: many; J: TRBJ2-5; V: TRBV6-1; length: 15; DNA: TGTGCCAGCAGCTCGACTGGGACAGTCCAAGAGACCCAGTACTTC; CDR3: CASSSTGTVQETQYF
D: NA; size: many; J: TRBJ1-1; V: TRBV2; length: 14; DNA: TGTGCCAGCAGTGTAGGGCGGCCGAGTACTGAAGCTTTCTTT; CDR3: CASSVGRPSTEAFF
D: TRBD2; size: NA; J: TRBJ2-7; V: TRBV2; length: 16; DNA: TGTGCCAGCAGTGGTCTTAGCGGGAGGGGAACCTACGAGCAGTACTTC; CDR3: CASSGLSGRGTYEQYF
D: NA; size: many; J: TRBJ1-4; V: TRBV7-8; length: 16; DNA: TGTGCCAGCAGTTCTAGGGGGATTGCAACTAATGAAAAACTGTTTTTT; CDR3: CASSSRGIATNEKLFF
D: NA; size: many; J: TRBJ1-3; V: TRBV30; length: 15; DNA: TGTGCCTGGAGTGTAAGGAGGGCTGTAGGAAACACCATATATTTT; CDR3: CAWSVRRAVGNTIYF
D: TRBD1; size: many; J: TRBJ1-6; V: TRBV6-5; length: 16; DNA: TGTGCCAGCAGTTCCAGGACAGGGGGTCGGAATTCACCCCTCCACTTT; CDR3: CASSSRTGGRNSPLHF
D: TRBD1; size: many; J: TRBJ2-5; V: TRBV5-1; length: 16; DNA: TGCGCCAGCAGCTTGTCCGGACAGGGGCCGCAAGAGACCCAGTACTTC; CDR3: CASSLSGQGPQETQYF
D: NA; size: NA; J: TRBJ2-1; V: TRBV4-2; length: 16; DNA: TGTGCCAGCAGCCAACGACCCTCCTGGCCCCCCCCTGAGCAGTCCTTC; CDR3: CASSQRPSWPPPEQSF
D: NA; size: many; J: TRBJ1-5; V: TRBV19; length: 17; DNA: TGTGCCAGTAATACGGACAAGAGGGGGAATAGCAATCAGCCCCAGCATTTT; CDR3: CASNTDKRGNSNQPQHF
D: NA; size: few; J: TRBJ1-5; V: TRBV11-2; length: 13; DNA: TGTGCCAGCAGCTACCAACACAATCAGCCCCAGCATTTT; CDR3: CASSYQHNQPQHF
D: NA; size: many; J: TRBJ2-2; V: TRBV28; length: 14; DNA: TGTGCCACTTACGCTTCCAGGGGTCCCGGGGAGCTGTTTTTT; CDR3: CATYASRGPGELFF
D: NA; size: NA; J: TRBJ2-7; V: TRBV30; length: 14; DNA: TGTGCCTGGAGTGTAAGCCAGGGGCACTACGAGCAGTACTTC; CDR3: CAWSVSQGHYEQYF
D: TRBD2; size: NA; J: TRBJ2-1; V: TRBV20-1; length: 16; DNA: TGCAGTGCTAGAGATTCGGCCGGGGGGGTATACAATGAGCAGTTCTTC; CDR3: CSARDSAGGVYNEQFF
D: NA; size: few; J: TRBJ1-2; V: TRBV5-4; length: 16; DNA: TGTGCCAGCAGCTTGGACCCCGCGAACAGCAACTATGGCTACACCTTC; CDR3: CASSLDPANSNYGYTF
D: TRBD1; size: NA; J: TRBJ1-2; V: TRBV7-9; length: 14; DNA: TGTGCCAGCAGCTTAACAGGGGATAGCTATGGCTACACCTTC; CDR3: CASSLTGDSYGYTF
D: NA; size: many; J: TRBJ2-3; V: TRBV6-4; length: 15; DNA: TGTGCCAGCAGCACCGGGACGGGGAGCACAGATACGCAGTATTTT; CDR3: CASSTGTGSTDTQYF
D: NA; size: few; J: TRBJ2-2; V: TRBV7-9; length: 15; DNA: TGTGCCAGCAGCTTTATGACAGAAGGGACCGGGGAGCTGTTTTTT; CDR3: CASSFMTEGTGELFF
D: TRBD2; size: NA; J: TRBJ2-1; V: TRBV12-3/TRBV12-4; length: 15; DNA: TGTGCCAGCAGTGAACGGACTAGCGGGACTAATGAGCAGTTCTTC; CDR3: CASSERTSGTNEQFF
D: TRBD1; size: many; J: TRBJ1-2; V: TRBV5-1; length: 16; DNA: TGCGCCAGCAGCTTACGCTCTGACAGGGACCCTATGGGCTACACCTTC; CDR3: CASSLRSDRDPMGYTF
D: TRBD1; size: many; J: TRBJ2-6; V: TRBV28; length: 16; DNA: TGTGCCAGCAGTTTACAGGGGGCGGGAGGGGCCAACGTCCTGACTTTC; CDR3: CASSLQGAGGANVLTF
D: TRBD1; size: many; J: TRBJ2-7; V: TRBV12-5; length: 15; DNA: TGTGCTAGTGGTTTAGGAGACAGGGACTCCTACGAGCAGTACTTC; CDR3: CASGLGDRDSYEQYF
D: NA; size: many; J: TRBJ1-1; V: TRBV3-1; length: 11; DNA: TGTGCCAGCAGTGGGGACACTGAAGCTTTCTTT; CDR3: CASSGDTEAFF
D: NA; size: many; J: TRBJ1-3; V: TRBV7-3; length: 16; DNA: TGTGCCAGCAGCTTCGGACCCTTGAGCTCTGGAAACACCATATATTTT; CDR3: CASSFGPLSSGNTIYF
D: TRBD2; size: NA; J: TRBJ2-3; V: TRBV28; length: 20; DNA: TGTGCCAGCAGAGATTCTCGGCTAGCGGGGGGACGGGGGGGCGCAGATACGCAGTATTTT; CDR3: CASRDSRLAGGRGGADTQYF
D: NA; size: few; J: TRBJ1-2; V: TRBV14; length: 13; DNA: TGTGCCAGCAGCGCCAACCTTAACTATGGCTACACCTTC; CDR3: CASSANLNYGYTF
D: NA; size: many; J: TRBJ2-1; V: TRBV19; length: 15; DNA: TGTGCCAGTAGTATCGGGGCAAGGGGCATGGATGAGCAGTTCTTC; CDR3: CASSIGARGMDEQFF
D: NA; size: NA; J: TRBJ1-2; V: TRBV2; length: 15; DNA: TGTGCCAGCAGTGAGCGGGACATGCCCAACTATGGCTACACCTTC; CDR3: CASSERDMPNYGYTF
D: NA; size: many; J: TRBJ2-5; V: TRBV5-6; length: 14; DNA: TGTGCCAGCAGCTTGGGAGGGTACCAAGAGACCCAGTACTTC; CDR3: CASSLGGYQETQYF
D: TRBD2; size: NA; J: TRBJ2-3; V: TRBV28; length: 15; DNA: TGTGCCAGCAGTTCACCTAGCGGGAGCACAGATACGCAGTATTTT; CDR3: CASSSPSGSTDTQYF
D: TRBD2; size: many; J: TRBJ2-7; V: TRBV18; length: 18; DNA: TGTGCCAGCTCACCACCAGGGACTAGCGGGGGCATGGGATACGAGCAGTACTTC; CDR3: CASSPPGTSGGMGYEQYF
D: NA; size: NA; J: TRBJ2-3; V: TRBV4-1; length: 17; DNA: TGCGCCAGCAGCCAAGAGGGGGCGGGGGCCTTGAGGGATACGCAGTATTTT; CDR3: CASSQEGAGALRDTQYF
D: NA; size: many; J: TRBJ2-4; V: TRBV20-1; length: 14; DNA: TGCAGTGCTAGGGGGGACGGAAACAAAAACATTCAGTACTTC; CDR3: CSARGDGNKNIQYF
D: TRBD2; size: few; J: TRBJ2-2; V: TRBV20-1; length: 16; DNA: TGCAGTGCTATGGGACTAGCGGGGGGGGATCCCGGGGAGCTGTTTTTT; CDR3: CSAMGLAGGDPGELFF
D: NA; size: many; J: TRBJ1-2; V: TRBV7-9; length: 14; DNA: TGTGCCAGCAGCTTGGGTCCTCTACTCTATGGCTACACCTTC; CDR3: CASSLGPLLYGYTF
D: TRBD1; size: many; J: TRBJ1-3; V: TRBV7-9; length: 15; DNA: TGTGCCAGCAGCTTACCAGGACAGGGAGGAAACACCATATATTTT; CDR3: CASSLPGQGGNTIYF
D: TRBD1; size: many; J: TRBJ1-1; V: TRBV14; length: 13; DNA: TGTGCCAGCAGCCAAATGGGACAGGGAGAAGCTTTCTTT; CDR3: CASSQMGQGEAFF
D: TRBD1; size: many; J: TRBJ1-6; V: TRBV5-1; length: 14; DNA: TGCGCCAGCAGCTTGGACAGGGGGAATTCACCCCTCCACTTT; CDR3: CASSLDRGNSPLHF
D: NA; size: many; J: TRBJ2-5; V: TRBV9; length: 14; DNA: TGTGCCAGCAGCGTAGATCGACAGCAAGAGACCCAGTACTTC; CDR3: CASSVDRQQETQYF
D: NA; size: NA; J: TRBJ2-1; V: TRBV6-5; length: 13; DNA: TGTGCCAGCAGTTCGGGACTCAGCGGTGAGCAGTTCTTC; CDR3: CASSSGLSGEQFF
D: NA; size: many; J: TRBJ1-6; V: TRBV4-1; length: 15; DNA: TGCGCCAGCAGCCCCGGGGGAACCTATAATTCACCCCTCCACTTT; CDR3: CASSPGGTYNSPLHF
D: NA; size: NA; J: TRBJ1-1; V: TRBV5-4; length: 14; DNA: TGTGCCAGCACGCCGGGAGAGAGTAGAATAGAAGCTTTCTTT; CDR3: CASTPGESRIEAFF
D: TRBD2; size: NA; J: TRBJ2-5; V: TRBV7-2; length: 20; DNA: TGTGCCAGCAGCTTAGTGGGGGCGCGGACTAGCGGGGAACCCAAGAGAGCCCAGTACTTC; CDR3: CASSLVGARTSGEPKRAQYF